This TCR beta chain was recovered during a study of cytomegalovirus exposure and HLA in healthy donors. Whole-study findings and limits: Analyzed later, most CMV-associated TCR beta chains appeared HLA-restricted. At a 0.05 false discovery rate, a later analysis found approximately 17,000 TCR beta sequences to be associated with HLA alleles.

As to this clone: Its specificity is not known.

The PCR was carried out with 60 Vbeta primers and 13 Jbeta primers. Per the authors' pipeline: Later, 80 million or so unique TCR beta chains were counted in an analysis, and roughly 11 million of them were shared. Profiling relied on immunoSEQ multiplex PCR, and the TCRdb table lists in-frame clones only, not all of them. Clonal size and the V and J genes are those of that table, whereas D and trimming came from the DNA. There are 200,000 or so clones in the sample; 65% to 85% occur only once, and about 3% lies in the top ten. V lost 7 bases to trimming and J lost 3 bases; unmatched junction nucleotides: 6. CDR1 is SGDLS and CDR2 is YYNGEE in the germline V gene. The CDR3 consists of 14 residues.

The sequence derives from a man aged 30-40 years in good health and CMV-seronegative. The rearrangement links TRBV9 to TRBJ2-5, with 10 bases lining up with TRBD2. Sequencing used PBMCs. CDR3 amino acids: CASSTGTSEETQYF. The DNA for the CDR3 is TGTGCCAGCTCTACCGGGACTAGCGAAGAGACCCAGTACTTC. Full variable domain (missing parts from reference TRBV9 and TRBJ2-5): DSGVTQTPKHLITATGQRVTLRCSPRSGDLSVYWYQQSLDQGLQFLIQYYNGEERAKGNILERFSAQQFPDLHSELNLSSLELGDSALYFCASSTGTSEETQYFGPGTRLLVL.